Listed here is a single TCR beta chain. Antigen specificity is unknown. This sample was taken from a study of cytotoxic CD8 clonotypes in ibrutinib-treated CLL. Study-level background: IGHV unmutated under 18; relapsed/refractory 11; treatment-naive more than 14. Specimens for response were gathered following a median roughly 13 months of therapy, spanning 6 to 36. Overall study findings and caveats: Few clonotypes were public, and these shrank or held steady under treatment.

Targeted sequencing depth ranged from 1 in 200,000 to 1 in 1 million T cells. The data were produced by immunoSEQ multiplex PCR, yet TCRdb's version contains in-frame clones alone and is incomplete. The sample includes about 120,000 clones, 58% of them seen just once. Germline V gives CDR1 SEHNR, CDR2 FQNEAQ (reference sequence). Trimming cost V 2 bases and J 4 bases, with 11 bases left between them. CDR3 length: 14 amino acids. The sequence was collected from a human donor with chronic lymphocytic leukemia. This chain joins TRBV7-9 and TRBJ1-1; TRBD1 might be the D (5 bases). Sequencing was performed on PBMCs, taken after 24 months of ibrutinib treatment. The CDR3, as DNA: TGTGCCAGCAGCTTAAACAATGGGGGCACTGAAGCTTTCTTT. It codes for CASSLNNGGTEAFF.